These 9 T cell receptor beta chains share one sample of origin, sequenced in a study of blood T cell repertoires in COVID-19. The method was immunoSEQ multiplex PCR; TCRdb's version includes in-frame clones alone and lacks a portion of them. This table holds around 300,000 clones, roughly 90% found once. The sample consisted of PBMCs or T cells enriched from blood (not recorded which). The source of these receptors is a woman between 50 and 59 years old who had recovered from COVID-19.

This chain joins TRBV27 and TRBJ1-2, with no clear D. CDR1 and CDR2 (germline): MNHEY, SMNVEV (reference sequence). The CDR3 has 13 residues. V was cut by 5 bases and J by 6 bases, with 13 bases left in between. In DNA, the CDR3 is TGTGCCAGCAGTCCTAATAATCAGGATGGCTACACCTTC. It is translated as CASSPNNQDGYTF.

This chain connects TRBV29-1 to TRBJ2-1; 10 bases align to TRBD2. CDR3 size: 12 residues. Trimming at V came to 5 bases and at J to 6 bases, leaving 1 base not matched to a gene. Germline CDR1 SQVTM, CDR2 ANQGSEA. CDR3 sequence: CSVLAGGNEQFF. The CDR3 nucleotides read TGCAGCGTTTTAGCGGGAGGCAATGAGCAGTTCTTC.

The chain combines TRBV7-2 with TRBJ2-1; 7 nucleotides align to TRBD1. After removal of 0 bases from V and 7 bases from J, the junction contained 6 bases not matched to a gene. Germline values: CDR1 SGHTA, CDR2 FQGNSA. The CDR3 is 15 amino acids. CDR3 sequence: CASSLAKTGRNEQFF. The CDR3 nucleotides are TGTGCCAGCAGCTTAGCTAAGACAGGGCGGAATGAGCAGTTCTTC.

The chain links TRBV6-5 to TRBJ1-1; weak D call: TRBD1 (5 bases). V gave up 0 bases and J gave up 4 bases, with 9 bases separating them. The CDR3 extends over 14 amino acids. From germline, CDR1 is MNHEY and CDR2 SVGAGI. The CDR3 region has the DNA TGTGCCAGCAGTTACTCACAGGAGGGCACTGAAGCTTTCTTT. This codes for CASSYSQEGTEAFF.

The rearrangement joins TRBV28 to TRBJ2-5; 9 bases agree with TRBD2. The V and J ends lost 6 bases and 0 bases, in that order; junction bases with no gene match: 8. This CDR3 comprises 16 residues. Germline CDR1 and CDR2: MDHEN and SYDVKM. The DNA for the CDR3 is TGTGCCAGCAGCTCGGAGACTAGCGGTAACCAAGAGACCCAGTACTTC. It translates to CASSSETSGNQETQYF.

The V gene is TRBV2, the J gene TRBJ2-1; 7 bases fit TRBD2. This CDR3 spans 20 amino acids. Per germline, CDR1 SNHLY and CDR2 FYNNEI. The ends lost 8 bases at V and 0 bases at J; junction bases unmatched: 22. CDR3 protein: CASWGSSGLSHSSSYNEQFF. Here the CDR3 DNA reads TGTGCCAGCTGGGGGAGTAGCGGGCTATCACATTCGAGCTCCTACAATGAGCAGTTCTTC.

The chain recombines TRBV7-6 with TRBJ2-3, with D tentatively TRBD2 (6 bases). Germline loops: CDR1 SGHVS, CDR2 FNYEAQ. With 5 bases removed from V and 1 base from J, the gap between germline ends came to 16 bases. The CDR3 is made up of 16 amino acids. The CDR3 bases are TGTGCCAGCAGCGTCTTGGCGGGATCGGGCACAGATACGCAGTATTTT. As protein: CASSVLAGSGTDTQYF.

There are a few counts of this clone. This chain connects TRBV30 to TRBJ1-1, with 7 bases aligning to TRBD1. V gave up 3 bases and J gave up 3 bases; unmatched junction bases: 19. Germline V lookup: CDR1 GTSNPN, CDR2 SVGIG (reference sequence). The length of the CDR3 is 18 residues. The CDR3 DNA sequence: TGTGCCTGGAGGGACGGGGTACAGGGGCGTCGGGCAGACACTGAAGCTTTCTTT. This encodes CAWRDGVQGRRADTEAFF.

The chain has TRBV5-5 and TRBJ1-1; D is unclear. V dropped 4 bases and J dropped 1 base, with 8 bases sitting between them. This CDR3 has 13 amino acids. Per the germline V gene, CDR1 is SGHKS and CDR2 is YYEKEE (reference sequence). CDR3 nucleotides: TGTGCCAGCAGCCTACAGCAGAACACTGAAGCTTTCTTT. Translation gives CASSLQQNTEAFF.